This T cell receptor (beta chain) was identified during a study of T cells in Graves' hyperthyroidism and ophthalmopathy. A few counts support this clonotype. Its antigen is undetermined. Diagnoses were established using clinical symptoms, serum thyroxine and TRAb, thyroid ultrasound and orbital computed tomography. RNA transcripts provided the source from which TCR beta CDR3 regions were amplified. An initial round of RT-PCR targeting the TCR CDR3 relied on the HTBI primer set. A single record per CDR3 protein comes from TCRdb applying MiXCR to the multiplex PCR reads. The sample has 600,000 or so distinct CDR3 sequences, 14% seen once; the top ten hold roughly 6.9%. CDR3 size: 24 residues. Trimming removed 8 bases from V and 2 bases from J; junction bases left unmatched: 35. Germline assignment: CDR1 LNHDA and CDR2 SQIVND (reference sequence). Findings and caveats of the study: Ophthalmopathy and stable hyperthyroidism were separated by a 13 V-J model.

The rearrangement joins TRBV19 to TRBJ1-1; 10 bases map to TRBD1. Source material: blood. This receptor was taken from a woman aged 18-29 years with Graves' ophthalmopathy. The CDR3 nucleotides are TGTGCCAGTTTCTTCAATCGTCGACCCTTCCCCCGACGACAGGGGGCTCGGCTAAACACTGAAGCTTTCTTT. It encodes CASFFNRRPFPRRQGARLNTEAFF.